One T cell receptor beta chain is described in this entry. The sample belongs to a study of technical replicates of blood from several donors. The data were produced by immunoSEQ multiplex PCR, yet TCRdb's version contains in-frame clones alone and is incomplete. This sample has about 59,000 clones; about 94% occur once, and the top ten carry under 5.5%. The clonotype was recovered from a human donor in good health. Some clones in this sample may be carry-over from other donors' samples. Sequencing was done on a sample of PBMCs.

The CDR3 sequence: CASSLSAEVYGYTF. DNA for the CDR3: TGTGCCAGCAGTTTATCAGCAGAGGTCTATGGCTACACCTTC. This sequence joins TRBV27 and TRBJ1-2; D unresolved. Trimming pared 0 bases from V and 4 bases from J, leaving 9 bases between. This CDR3 is 14 amino acids long. Looked up from germline, CDR1 is MNHEY and CDR2 is SMNVEV (reference sequence).